This section outlines one T cell receptor beta chain sequence together with its context. Its antigen is as yet unknown. This entry comes from a study of blood T cells in healthy people across ages. Broader study findings: Long-lived and aged donors differed, with more naive CD4+ cells and higher diversity in the long-lived.

CDR3 size: 14 residues. Germline lookup yields CDR1 SGHDN and CDR2 FVKESK. V dropped 4 bases and J dropped 6; count of bases not matched to a gene: 8. It was with a sample-barcoded 5' primer and a J-beta primer mix that a second PCR of about 6 to 11 cycles was run. A 12-random-nucleotide template-switch adaptor tagged each cDNA molecule. Via MiXCR, TCRdb re-called the 5' RACE reads, giving one row per CDR3 protein. The sample holds over a million distinct CDR3 sequences, under 30% seen once. The data also belong to a second study, concerning T cells of mothers and their children.

Input material: blood. The TCR sequence derives from a girl under 10 years old in good health. The V call is TRBV14, the J call TRBJ2-7; the match to TRBD2 covers 8 bases. CDR3 bases: TGTGCCAGCAGCCTAACCGGGACTAGTTCCGAGCAGTACTTC. Translation gives CASSLTGTSSEQYF.